This T cell receptor (beta chain) was found in a study of T cells after yellow fever vaccination (dated by TCRdb to about 2019). A note on the overall study: Libraries from fractions with low cell numbers were prepared with the SMART-Seq v4 Ultra Low Input RNA kit. To follow T-cell clones before and after primary and booster YFV17D yellow fever vaccination, bulk TCR alpha and beta repertoires were sequenced over time. Two healthy male donors, one aged 18 to 30 and one aged 30 to 40 years, made up the cohort. Bulk PBMC replicates and cell subsets were isolated from blood drawn at multiple timepoints before and after both primary and secondary immunization. On the study overall, not on this receptor specifically: Only a couple of donors were included in the study, so the extent to which the findings can be generalized is limited. A small fraction of clonotypes showed up in both the CD4 and CD8 compartments, probably as a result of convergent recombination. Computational filtering was needed because FACS-sorted repertoires could contain abundant contaminating clonotypes from the bulk population. After the booster, most clones that had expanded after primary vaccination were detected again (approximately 97% of CD4 and around nine tenths of CD8), suggesting broad maintenance of memory. The secondary T-cell response was found to be weaker but faster than the primary response, with a peak reached on day 5 rather than on day 15.

With regard to this clonotype: Its binding antigen is unknown. No much larger clonotype is one base removed from it; base qualities were not supplied.

The meaning of the sample's treatment or condition label: live attenuated yellow fever vaccine strain. At each blood-draw timepoint, two biological replicates of bulk PBMCs were obtained. PBMCs were isolated from peripheral blood using a standard Ficoll-Paque protocol. RNA was extracted with TriZol from bulk PBMCs, CD4 and CD8 fractions, and dextramer-positive and dextramer-negative fractions. TCR cDNA was synthesized by 5'RACE template switching, which introduced a universal primer site and unique molecular identifiers. Priming of cDNA synthesis was performed from both the TCR alpha and TCR beta constant segments. Two PCR steps were used to amplify libraries, with sample barcodes and sequencing adapters being added in the second step. Sequencing of libraries was performed on Illumina HiSeq 2500 (2x100 bp) or NovaSeq (2x150 bp). From the authors' description of their analysis: MIGEC handled demultiplexing of reads and collapsing into UMI consensus sequences, while MiXCR performed V(D)J alignment. Clonotypes responding to the vaccine were identified with edgeR on replicate PBMC samples, with the criteria of FDR below 0.01 and a log2 fold change above 5 up to day 15. Each bulk clonotype was labeled CD4 or CD8 based on which sequenced repertoire, CD4 or CD8, contained the clonotype at higher abundance. TCRdb took the public reads, trimmed them with fastp at Q25, ran MiXCR for clone calling and kept in-frame beta chains. Under each unique CDR3 protein, matching rows form one entry showing the most common genes and DNA. It is TCRdb's table, rather than the study itself, that gives the V and J calls and clone size. Recorded for this sample are 550,000 to 750,000 distinct CDR3 sequences; approximately 15% of them occurred a single time. The top ten clonotypes cover around an eighth of the sample.

This receptor was identified in a man aged 30-40 years who received the YFV17D yellow fever vaccine. This specimen consisted of PBMCs, obtained on the day of the yellow fever booster vaccination.

The bases are TGTGCCAGCAGCGTATCCCCTGATGGGACCCAGTACTTC. It translates as CASSVSPDGTQYF. The chain was built from TRBV9 and TRBJ2-5, with no confident D gene call. V is pared back by 1 base and J by 7 bases, with 11 bases lying between the germline termini. The germline V gene yields SGDLS for CDR1 and YYNGEE for CDR2. The CDR3 goes from the cysteine to the phenylalanine over 13 residues. The retained sequence is limited to the CDR3, 39 bases, with the frame set at the first base.